This T cell receptor beta chain was found in a study of blood T cells in healthy people across ages. This CDR3 contains 14 residues. For the second PCR, which ran for about 7 to 11 cycles, a sample-barcoded 5' primer and a J-beta primer mix were used. TCRdb itself ran the 5' RACE reads through MiXCR, one entry per CDR3 protein. The data show 630,000 or so distinct CDR3 sequences, with about 32% seen just once and about 16% held by the top ten. The chain combines TRBV21-1 with TRBJ2-5; TRBD1 is the table's D call, not checked against the DNA. The J call may be wrong; the DNA end is better matched by TRBJ2-7. TRBV21-1 is noted as a pseudogene. The TCR comes from a woman of 80 years or more in good health. Sequenced sample: blood. The CDR3 loop is CASSKAGTVVEQYF. The DNA for the CDR3 is TGTGCCAGCAGCAAGGCGGGGACAGTTGTCGAGCAGTACTTC.